The 31 T cell receptor beta chains below were found in one sample sequenced in a study of blood T cells in healthy people across ages. For the second PCR, which ran for about 6 to 11 cycles, a sample-barcoded 5' primer and a J-beta primer mix were used. One entry per CDR3 protein, called by TCRdb with MiXCR from the 5' RACE reads. The table records just over 800,000 distinct CDR3 sequences, around two thirds of them present only once. Sequences were obtained from blood. These receptors originate from a man aged 25-40 years in good health.

The chain has TRBV7-2 and TRBJ1-4; D call uncertain. CDR3 length: 14 amino acids. Germline CDR1 is SGHTA and CDR2 is FQGNSA. V was cut by 5 bases and J by 2 bases, with 9 bases left in between. CDR3 protein: CASSPMMTNEKLFF. Written as DNA, the CDR3 is TGTGCCAGCAGCCCAATGATGACTAATGAAAAACTGTTTTTT.

This clonotype was seen a few times. The chain uses TRBV15 and TRBJ2-7, with D unresolved. This CDR3 contains 13 residues. Per the germline V gene, CDR1 is LNHNV and CDR2 is YYDKDF (reference sequence). Trimming pared 1 base from V and 0 bases from J, leaving 4 bases between. The CDR3: CATSRVSSYEQYF. CDR3 nucleotide sequence: TGTGCCACCAGCAGAGTGAGCTCCTACGAGCAGTACTTC.

V and J are TRBV28 and TRBJ2-7; D remains ambiguous. Germline V CDR1 and CDR2: MDHEN, SYDVKM. This CDR3 spans 12 amino acids. Trimming pared 5 bases from V and 5 bases from J, leaving 10 bases between. The chain's CDR3 is CASSLTRHEQYF. The CDR3 DNA follows: TGTGCCAGCAGTCTGACACGCCACGAGCAGTACTTC.

The gene calls are TRBV7-8 and TRBJ2-4; no firm D call. The J call is in doubt because the DNA end fits TRBJ2-7 better. Germline V lookup: CDR1 SGHVS, CDR2 FQNEAQ. The CDR3 runs to 12 residues. In nucleotides, the CDR3 is TGTGCCAGCAGCTTAGGGTTTCCCGAGCAGTACTTC. This translates into CASSLGFPEQYF.

This clonotype was counted only a few times. The gene calls are TRBV20-1 and TRBJ2-7; D unclear. The CDR3 loop spans 13 amino acids. Germline V gene lookup returns CDR1 DFQATT and CDR2 SNEGSKA (reference sequence). Trimming took off 3 bases at V and 3 bases at J, with 12 bases between the two ends. The CDR3 coding sequence is TGCAGTGCTAGTTTGGAGAATGTCTACGAGCAGTACTTC. It yields the protein CSASLENVYEQYF.

This chain uses TRBV6-5 with TRBJ1-1; D gene unclear. V shed 6 bases and J shed 8 bases, with 16 bases lying between them. Germline V gene data show CDR1 as MNHEY and CDR2 as SVGAGI. The CDR3 contains 13 residues. The CDR3 region is CASRAGPDPEAFF. CDR3 bases: TGTGCCAGCAGGGCAGGTCCCGACCCCGAAGCTTTCTTT.

In this sample, this clonotype turned up a few times. The chain recombines TRBV7-2 with TRBJ2-5; 8 nucleotides line up with TRBD2. Germline V CDR1 and CDR2: SGHTA, FQGNSA. The CDR3 is made up of 14 amino acids. J lost 3 bases, V lost 2 bases, and 2 bases had no gene match. The CDR3 DNA is TGTGCCAGCAGCTTAAAGCGGGGGAAAGAGACCCAGTACTTC. Its protein is CASSLKRGKETQYF. Together with reference TRBV7-2 and TRBJ2-5, the CDR3 gives the full variable domain: GAGVSQSPSNKVTEKGKDVELRCDPISGHTALYWYRQSLGQGLEFLIYFQGNSAPDKSGLPSDRFSAERTGGSVSTLTIQRTQQEDSAVYLCASSLKRGKETQYFGPGTRLLVL.

The V call is TRBV6-1, the J call TRBJ1-6; no clear D gene. The germline gives CDR1 MNHNS, CDR2 SASEGT. The CDR3 length is 12 residues. Trimming stripped 2 bases from V and 4 bases from J, with 0 bases between. CDR3 sequence: CASSEYNSPLHF. DNA for the CDR3: TGTGCCAGCAGTGAATATAATTCACCCCTCCACTTT.

The sample holds a few counts of this clonotype. The chain links TRBV5-1 to TRBJ1-5; 7 nucleotides align to TRBD1. The CDR3 contains 15 residues. Looked up from germline, CDR1 is SGHRS and CDR2 is YFSETQ. V gave up 4 bases and J gave up 1 base; unmatched junction bases: 5. CDR3 sequence (DNA): TGCGCCAGCAGCCTGGCGACAGGGAGCAATCAGCCCCAGCATTTT. Its protein product is CASSLATGSNQPQHF. Together with reference TRBV5-1 and TRBJ1-5, the CDR3 gives the full variable domain: KAGVTQTPRYLIKTRGQQVTLSCSPISGHRSVSWYQQTPGQGLQFLFEYFSETQRNKGNFPGRFSGRQFSNSRSEMNVSTLELGDSALYLCASSLATGSNQPQHFGDGTRLSIL.

The V and J genes are TRBV7-2 and TRBJ2-5; 7 bases are shared with TRBD1. This CDR3 contains 14 residues. The ends lost 2 bases at V and 4 bases at J; junction bases unmatched: 4. CDR1 SGHTA and CDR2 FQGNSA come from the germline V gene. CDR3 sequence reads: CASSLQGVVETQYF. As DNA, the CDR3 is TGTGCCAGCAGCTTACAGGGGGTAGTAGAGACCCAGTACTTC.

The gene calls are TRBV20-1 and TRBJ2-7; D ambiguous. The V gene's germline CDR1 is DFQATT and CDR2 SNEGSKA (reference sequence). The CDR3 totals 11 residues. V lost 7 bases and J lost 2, with 9 bases in between. In DNA form, the CDR3 reads TGCAGTGGTAGCAGTACCTACGAGCAGTACTTC. Amino acids: CSGSSTYEQYF.

The chain combines TRBV9 with TRBJ2-3; the D is unclear. Per germline, CDR1 SGDLS and CDR2 YYNGEE. This CDR3 is built from 15 residues. V gave up 2 bases and J gave up 2 bases, with 12 bases separating them. The CDR3 DNA follows: TGTGCCAGCAGCGTCTCCCCGGCAACCACAGATACGCAGTATTTT. Translation: CASSVSPATTDTQYF.

The rearrangement joins TRBV10-3 to TRBJ2-2; TRBD1 or TRBD2 may be the D gene (7 bases each). The V and J ends lost 11 bases and 5 bases respectively, with 15 bases between them. Germline V gene data show CDR1 as ENHRY and CDR2 as SYGVKD. The CDR3 spans 13 residues. The CDR3 bases are TGTGCCGCTAGACAGGGAGGGACCGGGGAGCTGTTTTTT. It specifies CAARQGGTGELFF.

This sequence joins TRBV29-1 and TRBJ1-5; D call uncertain. Trimming took off 6 bases at V and 4 bases at J, with 13 bases between the two ends. CDR3 length: 13 residues. The germline V gene encodes CDR1 SQVTM and CDR2 ANQGSEA. The CDR3 loop reads CSVTMGSNQPQHF. CDR3 coding DNA: TGCAGCGTCACTATGGGGAGTAATCAGCCCCAGCATTTT.

The rearrangement links TRBV20-1 to TRBJ2-1, with TRBD2 matching 9 bases. The germline V gene encodes CDR1 DFQATT and CDR2 SNEGSKA (reference sequence). Losses at the gene ends were 3 bases for V and 9 bases for J; bases not matched to a gene: 9. The CDR3 totals 14 residues. CDR3 nucleotides: TGCAGTGCTAGGGCAGGCGGGGGGGCCAGTGAGCAGTTCTTC. This encodes CSARAGGGASEQFF.

The V gene is TRBV12-3 or TRBV12-4, the J gene TRBJ1-5; 8 bases match TRBD1. V trimming: 5 bases; J trimming: 2 bases; junction bases outside the gene matches: 5. The CDR3 length is 15 residues. CDR3 DNA: TGTGCCAGCAGTGCCAGGGGGCTCGGCAATCAGCCCCAGCATTTT. This translates into CASSARGLGNQPQHF.

The V call is TRBV4-3, the J call TRBJ2-5, with TRBD1 identical over 8 bases. Germline V gene data show CDR1 as LGHNA and CDR2 as YSLEER. This CDR3 has 15 residues. J lost 5 bases, V lost 0 bases, and 5 bases had no gene match. The CDR3 sequence is CASSQDLDRVETQYF. In nucleotides, the CDR3 is TGCGCCAGCAGCCAAGATCTGGACAGGGTCGAGACCCAGTACTTC.

The chain employs TRBV7-2 and TRBJ2-1; D call uncertain. The CDR3 has 14 amino acids. CDR1 is SGHTA, CDR2 FQGNSA, per germline. Trimming removed 6 bases from V and 5 bases from J, with 14 bases in between. The CDR3 is CASSSRRAHNEQFF. The CDR3 DNA reads TGTGCCAGCAGTTCAAGAAGAGCCCACAATGAGCAGTTCTTC.

The chain is built from TRBV2 and TRBJ1-2; 9 nucleotides align to TRBD1. The CDR3 loop spans 15 amino acids. The V and J ends lost 6 bases and 2 bases, in that order; junction bases with no gene match: 7. Germline CDR1 is SNHLY and CDR2 is FYNNEI. The CDR3 loop is CASRGTQGANYGYTF. CDR3 DNA sequence: TGTGCCAGCAGGGGGACACAGGGGGCAAACTATGGCTACACCTTC.

This sequence joins TRBV2 and TRBJ1-1; possibly TRBD1 for D (5 bases). The CDR3 contains 12 residues. Germline V CDR1 and CDR2: SNHLY, FYNNEI. The V and J ends lost 8 bases and 1 base respectively, with 8 bases between them. CDR3 sequence: CASSTENTEAFF. The CDR3 DNA sequence: TGTGCCAGCTCGACAGAGAACACTGAAGCTTTCTTT.

The chain couples TRBV21-1 to TRBJ1-5. TRBV21-1 is a documented pseudogene. The CDR3 consists of 15 residues. The DNA for the CDR3 is TGTGCCAGCAGCAAAACTATCATGGCGGGGCAGCCCCAGCATTTT. Its protein product is CASSKTIMAGQPQHF.

J is TRBJ2-5 and V is TRBV7-2; 7 positions match TRBD1. Matching the DNA end better, TRBJ2-7 makes the J call doubtful. Germline loops: CDR1 SGHTA, CDR2 FQGNSA. The CDR3 loop spans 15 amino acids. The CDR3: CASSYGQALMDEQYF. CDR3 DNA sequence: TGTGCCAGCAGCTATGGACAGGCCCTTATGGACGAGCAGTACTTC.

This clonotype turned up a few times. CDR3 loop: CASSFVRGYEQYF. CDR3 bases: TGTGCCAGCAGTTTTGTGAGGGGCTACGAGCAGTACTTC. This rearrangement joins TRBV27 to TRBJ2-7, with D tentatively TRBD1 or TRBD2 (5 bases each). Between the trimmed V and J ends, which lost 3 bases and 3 bases, there was a span of 9 bases. The CDR3 consists of 13 residues. From germline, CDR1 is MNHEY and CDR2 SMNVEV (reference sequence).

The chain couples TRBV4-3 to TRBJ1-2; 12 bases line up with TRBD1. V dropped 4 bases and J dropped 3; count of bases not matched to a gene: 9. The CDR3 consists of 17 residues. CDR1 is LGHNA, CDR2 YSLEER, per germline. CDR3 coding DNA: TGCGCCAGCAGCCGAGGGACAGGGGGCATCACGTACTATGGCTACACCTTC. It codes for CASSRGTGGITYYGYTF.

This chain links TRBV27 with TRBJ2-6; D is unclear. CDR3 length: 17 amino acids. V was pared by 5 bases and J by 1 base, with 15 bases between. The germline gives CDR1 MNHEY, CDR2 SMNVEV (reference sequence). CDR3 region: CASSPNRLGSGANVLTF. The CDR3 DNA follows: TGTGCCAGCAGTCCAAACAGATTGGGTTCTGGGGCCAACGTCCTGACTTTC.

This chain joins TRBV27 and TRBJ2-3; D is perhaps TRBD1 (5 bases). The CDR3 length is 16 residues. Trimming took 1 base from V and 7 from J, leaving 18 bases between them. Germline V gene data show CDR1 as MNHEY and CDR2 as SMNVEV (reference sequence). CDR3 residues: CASSLWQGRGENTQYF. The CDR3 bases are TGTGCCAGCAGTTTATGGCAGGGCCGTGGGGAAAATACGCAGTATTTT.

The chain joins TRBV20-1 to TRBJ2-6, with 7 bases fitting TRBD1. V trimming: 5 bases; J trimming: 0 bases; junction bases outside the gene matches: 10. Germline values: CDR1 DFQATT, CDR2 SNEGSKA (reference sequence). The CDR3 spans 17 residues. CDR3 sequence reads: CSAPGTAVFSGANVLTF. In DNA, the CDR3 is TGCAGTGCTCCCGGGACAGCTGTCTTCTCTGGGGCCAACGTCCTGACTTTC.

This clonotype was seen a handful of times. V usage is TRBV20-1 and J usage is TRBJ2-3; tentatively, D is TRBD1 (5 bases). Germline V gene data show CDR1 as DFQATT and CDR2 as SNEGSKA (reference sequence). With 5 bases removed from V and 3 bases from J, the gap between germline ends came to 15 bases. The CDR3 contains 14 residues. The CDR3 is CSARTGEVTDTQYF. DNA of the CDR3: TGCAGTGCTCGCACAGGAGAGGTTACAGATACGCAGTATTTT.

This clonotype has a handful of counts. The chain links TRBV9 to TRBJ2-3; tentatively, D is TRBD2 (5 bases). Per germline, CDR1 SGDLS and CDR2 YYNGEE. The V end was cut by 0 bases, the J end by 4 bases, with 18 bases between. CDR3 length: 17 residues. The CDR3 DNA sequence: TGTGCCAGCAGCGTAGGTTGGCCGGGGAGATCGGCAGATACGCAGTATTTT. Its translation: CASSVGWPGRSADTQYF.

This chain connects TRBV7-3 to TRBJ2-6; D is ambiguous. Germline CDR1 and CDR2: SGHTA and FQGTGA. This CDR3 comprises 18 residues. Trimming removed 0 bases at V and 0 bases at J, with 12 bases between. CDR3 sequence (DNA): TGTGCCAGCAGCTTAACGGGTCCTCCTCTCTCTGGGGCCAACGTCCTGACTTTC. It codes for CASSLTGPPLSGANVLTF.

The V and J genes are TRBV7-9 and TRBJ2-1, with unresolved D. V shed 0 bases and J shed 5 bases, with 14 bases lying between them. The germline V gene has CDR1 SEHNR and CDR2 FQNEAQ (reference sequence). The CDR3 runs to 16 residues. Written as DNA, the CDR3 is TGTGCCAGCAGCTTAGCTAGGCTTTCAGAAGACAATGAGCAGTTCTTC. Its protein is CASSLARLSEDNEQFF. Complete variable domain (other parts from reference TRBV7-9 and TRBJ2-1): DTGVSQNPRHKITKRGQNVTFRCDPISEHNRLYWYRQTLGQGPEFLTYFQNEAQLEKSRLLSDRFSAERPKGSFSTLEIQRTEQGDSAMYLCASSLARLSEDNEQFFGPGTRLTVL.